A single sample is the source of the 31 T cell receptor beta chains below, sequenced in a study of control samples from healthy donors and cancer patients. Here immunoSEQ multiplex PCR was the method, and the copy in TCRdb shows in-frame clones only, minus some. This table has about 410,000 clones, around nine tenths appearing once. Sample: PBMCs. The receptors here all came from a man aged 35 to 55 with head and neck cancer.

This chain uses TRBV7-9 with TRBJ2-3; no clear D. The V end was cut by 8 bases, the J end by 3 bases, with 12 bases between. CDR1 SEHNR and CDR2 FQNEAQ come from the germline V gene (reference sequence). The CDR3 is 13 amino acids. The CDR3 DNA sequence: TGTGCCAGCGGATTCGATAGGACAGATACGCAGTATTTT. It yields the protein CASGFDRTDTQYF.

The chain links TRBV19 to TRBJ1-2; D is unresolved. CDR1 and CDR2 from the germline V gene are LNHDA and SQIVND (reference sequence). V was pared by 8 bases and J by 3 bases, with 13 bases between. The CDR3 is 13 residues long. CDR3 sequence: CASRHNGDYGYTF. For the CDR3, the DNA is TGTGCCAGTCGGCACAACGGGGACTATGGCTACACCTTC.

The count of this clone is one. DNA for the CDR3: TGTGCCAGCAGTGAAGCGCTGGGGGGAACTAATGAAAAACTGTTTTTT. Amino acids: CASSEALGGTNEKLFF. This rearrangement joins TRBV6-1 to TRBJ1-4, with D perhaps TRBD1 (5 bases). The V gene's germline CDR1 is MNHNS and CDR2 SASEGT. The CDR3 totals 16 residues. The germline V and J ends were trimmed by 0 bases and 1 base, with 9 bases remaining between them.

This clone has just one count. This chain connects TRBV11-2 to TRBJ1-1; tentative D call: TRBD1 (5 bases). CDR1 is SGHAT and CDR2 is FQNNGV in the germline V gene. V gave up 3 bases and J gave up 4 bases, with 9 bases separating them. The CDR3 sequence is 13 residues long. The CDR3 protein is CASSFQGATEAFF. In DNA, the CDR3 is TGTGCCAGCAGCTTCCAAGGGGCCACTGAAGCTTTCTTT.

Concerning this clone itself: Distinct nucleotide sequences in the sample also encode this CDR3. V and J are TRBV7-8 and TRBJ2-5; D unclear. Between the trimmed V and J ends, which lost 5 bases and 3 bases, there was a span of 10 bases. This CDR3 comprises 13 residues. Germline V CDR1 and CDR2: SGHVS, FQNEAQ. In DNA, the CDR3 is TGTGCCAGCAGCCCCACCCCAAAAGAGACCCAGTACTTC. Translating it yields CASSPTPKETQYF.

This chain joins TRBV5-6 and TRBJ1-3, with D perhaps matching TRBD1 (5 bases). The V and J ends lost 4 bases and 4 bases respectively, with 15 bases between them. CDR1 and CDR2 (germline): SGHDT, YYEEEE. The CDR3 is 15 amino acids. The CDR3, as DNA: TGTGCCAGCAGCGTGGGACCGCCTTTAGGAAACACCATATATTTT. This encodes CASSVGPPLGNTIYF.

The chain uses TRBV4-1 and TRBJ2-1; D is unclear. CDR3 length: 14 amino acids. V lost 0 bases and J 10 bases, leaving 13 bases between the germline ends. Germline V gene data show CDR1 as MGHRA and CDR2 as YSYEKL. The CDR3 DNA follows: TGCGCCAGCAGCCAAGATACAGAGAATAGGGAGCAGTTCTTC. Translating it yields CASSQDTENREQFF.

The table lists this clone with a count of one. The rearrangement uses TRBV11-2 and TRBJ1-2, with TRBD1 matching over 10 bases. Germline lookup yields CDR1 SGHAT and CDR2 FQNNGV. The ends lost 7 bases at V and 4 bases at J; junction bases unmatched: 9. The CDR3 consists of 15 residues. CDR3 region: CASKRGQGSIYGYTF. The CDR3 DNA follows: TGTGCCAGCAAAAGGGGACAGGGGAGTATCTATGGCTACACCTTC.

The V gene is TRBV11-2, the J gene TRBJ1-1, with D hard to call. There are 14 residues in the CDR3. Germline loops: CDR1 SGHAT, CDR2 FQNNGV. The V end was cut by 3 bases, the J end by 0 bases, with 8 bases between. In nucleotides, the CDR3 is TGTGCCAGCAGCTTTTTTTCACTGAACACTGAAGCTTTCTTT. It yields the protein CASSFFSLNTEAFF.

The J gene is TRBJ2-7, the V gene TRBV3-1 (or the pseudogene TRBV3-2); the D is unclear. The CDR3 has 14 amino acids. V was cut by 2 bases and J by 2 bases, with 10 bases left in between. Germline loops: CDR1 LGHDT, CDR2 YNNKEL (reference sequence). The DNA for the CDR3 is TGTGCCAGCAGCCAAACGATCACAGCCTACGAGCAGTACTTC. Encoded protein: CASSQTITAYEQYF.

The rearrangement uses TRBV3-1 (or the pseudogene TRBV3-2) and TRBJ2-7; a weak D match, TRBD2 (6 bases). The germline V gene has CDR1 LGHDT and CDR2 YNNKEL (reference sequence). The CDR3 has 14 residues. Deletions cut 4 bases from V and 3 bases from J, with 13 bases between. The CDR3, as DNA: TGTGCCAGCAGCCTTGTGGGGGGACTCTACGAGCAGTACTTC. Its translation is CASSLVGGLYEQYF.

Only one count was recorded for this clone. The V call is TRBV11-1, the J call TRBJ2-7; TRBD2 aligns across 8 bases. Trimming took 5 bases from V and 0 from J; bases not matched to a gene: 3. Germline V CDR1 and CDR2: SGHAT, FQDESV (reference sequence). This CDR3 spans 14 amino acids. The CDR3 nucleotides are TGTGCCAGCAGCCCCGGGACTAGCTCCTACGAGCAGTACTTC. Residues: CASSPGTSSYEQYF.

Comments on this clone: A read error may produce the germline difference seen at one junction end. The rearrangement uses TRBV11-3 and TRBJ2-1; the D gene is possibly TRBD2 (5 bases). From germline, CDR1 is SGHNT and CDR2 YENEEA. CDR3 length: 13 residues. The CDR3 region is CASSLVRSGEQFF. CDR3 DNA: TGTGCCAGCAGTTTAGTTCGGTCGGGGGAGCAGTTCTTC.

The CDR3 sequence is CASSDGKETQYF. The CDR3 region has the DNA TGTGCCAGCAGTGACGGAAAAGAGACCCAGTACTTC. V gene TRBV6-1 combines with J gene TRBJ2-5, with D hard to call. V lost 3 bases, J lost 3 bases, and 5 bases lay in between. CDR1 and CDR2 from the germline V gene are MNHNS and SASEGT. CDR3 length: 12 amino acids.

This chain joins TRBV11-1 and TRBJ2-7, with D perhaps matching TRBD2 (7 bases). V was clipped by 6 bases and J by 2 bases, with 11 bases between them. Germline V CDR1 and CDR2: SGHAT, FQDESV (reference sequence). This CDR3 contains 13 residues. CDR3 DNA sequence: TGTGCCAGCAGAGGCGGGGGCCCCTACGAGCAGTACTTC. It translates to CASRGGGPYEQYF.

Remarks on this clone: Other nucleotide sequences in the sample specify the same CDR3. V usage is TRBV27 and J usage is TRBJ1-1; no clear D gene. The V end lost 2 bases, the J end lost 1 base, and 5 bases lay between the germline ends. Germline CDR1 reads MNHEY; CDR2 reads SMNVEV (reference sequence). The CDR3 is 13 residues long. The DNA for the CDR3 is TGTGCCAGCAGTTTAGGCAGGAACACTGAAGCTTTCTTT. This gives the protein CASSLGRNTEAFF.

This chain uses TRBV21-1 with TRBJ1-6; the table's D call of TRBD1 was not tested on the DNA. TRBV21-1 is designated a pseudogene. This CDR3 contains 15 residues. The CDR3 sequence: CASSKVPTGDSPLHF. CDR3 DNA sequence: TGTGCCAGCAGCAAGGTCCCCACAGGGGATTCACCCCTCCACTTT.

DNA of the CDR3: TGTGCCAGCAGCTCCCCCTCAATAAACCAGCCAAATAACAATGAGCAGTTCTTC. Protein: CASSSPSINQPNNNEQFF. V gene TRBV7-6 combines with J gene TRBJ2-1; D gene uncertain. Per the germline V gene, CDR1 is SGHVS and CDR2 is FNYEAQ. Trimming cost V 4 bases and J 5 bases, with 24 bases left between them. The CDR3 runs 18 residues.

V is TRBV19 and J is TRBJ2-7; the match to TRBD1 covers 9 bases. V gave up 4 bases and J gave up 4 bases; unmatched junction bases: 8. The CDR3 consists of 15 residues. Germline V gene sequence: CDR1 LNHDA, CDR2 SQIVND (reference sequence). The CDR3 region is CASSKDQQGAYEQYF. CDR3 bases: TGTGCCAGTAGTAAGGACCAACAGGGGGCTTACGAGCAGTACTTC.

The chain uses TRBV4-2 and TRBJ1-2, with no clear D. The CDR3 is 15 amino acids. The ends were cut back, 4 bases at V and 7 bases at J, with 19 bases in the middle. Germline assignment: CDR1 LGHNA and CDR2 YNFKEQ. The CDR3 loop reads CASSLPFGTPAGYTF. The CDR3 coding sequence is TGTGCCAGCAGCCTTCCGTTCGGTACCCCGGCTGGCTACACCTTC.

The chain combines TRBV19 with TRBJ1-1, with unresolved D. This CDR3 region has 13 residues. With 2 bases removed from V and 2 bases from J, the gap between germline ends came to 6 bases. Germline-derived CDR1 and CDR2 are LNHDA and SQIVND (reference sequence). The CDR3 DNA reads TGTGCCAGTAGTATATACCCCAACACTGAAGCTTTCTTT. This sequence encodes CASSIYPNTEAFF.

In nucleotides, the CDR3 is TGTGCCACCAGTGATCGACAGGGAAACTCCTACGAGCAGTACTTC. This encodes CATSDRQGNSYEQYF. The chain links TRBV24-1 to TRBJ2-7; 7 bases are a match to TRBD1. The V and J ends lost 3 bases and 0 bases, in that order; junction bases with no gene match: 4. Looked up from germline, CDR1 is KGHDR and CDR2 is SFDVKD. This CDR3 has 15 amino acids.

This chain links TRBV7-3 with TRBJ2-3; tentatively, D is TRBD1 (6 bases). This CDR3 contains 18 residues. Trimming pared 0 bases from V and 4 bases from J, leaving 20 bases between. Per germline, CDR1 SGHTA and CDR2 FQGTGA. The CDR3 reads CASSLTGTQPTDSDTQYF. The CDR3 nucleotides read TGTGCCAGCAGCTTAACAGGGACACAGCCTACCGATTCAGATACGCAGTATTTT.

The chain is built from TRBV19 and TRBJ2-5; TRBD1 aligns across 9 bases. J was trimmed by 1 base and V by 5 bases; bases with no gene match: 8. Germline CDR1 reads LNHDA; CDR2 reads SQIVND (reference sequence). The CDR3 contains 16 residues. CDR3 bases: TGTGCCAGTAGTGCACAGGGGGCCCTCCTCCAAGAGACCCAGTACTTC. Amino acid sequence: CASSAQGALLQETQYF.

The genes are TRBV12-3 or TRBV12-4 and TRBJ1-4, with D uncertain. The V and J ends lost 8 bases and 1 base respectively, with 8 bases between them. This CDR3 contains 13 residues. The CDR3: CASQRETNEKLFF. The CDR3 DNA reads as TGTGCCAGCCAACGGGAAACTAATGAAAAACTGTTTTTT.

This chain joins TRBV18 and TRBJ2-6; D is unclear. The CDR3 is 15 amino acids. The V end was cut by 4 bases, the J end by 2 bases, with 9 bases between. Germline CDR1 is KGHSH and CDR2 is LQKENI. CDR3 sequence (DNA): TGTGCCAGCTCACAGGCAGTTGCTGGGGCCAACGTCCTGACTTTC. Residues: CASSQAVAGANVLTF.

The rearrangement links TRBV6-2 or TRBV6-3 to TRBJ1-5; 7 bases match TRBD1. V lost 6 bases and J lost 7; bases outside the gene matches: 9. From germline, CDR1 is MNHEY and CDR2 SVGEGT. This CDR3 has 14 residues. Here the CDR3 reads CASSTTGSLQPQHF. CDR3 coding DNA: TGTGCCAGCAGCACGACAGGGTCTCTGCAGCCCCAGCATTTT.

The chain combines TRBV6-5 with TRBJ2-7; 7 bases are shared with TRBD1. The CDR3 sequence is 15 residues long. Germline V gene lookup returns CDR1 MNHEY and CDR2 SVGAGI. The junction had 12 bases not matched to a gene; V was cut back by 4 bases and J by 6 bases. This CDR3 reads CASSLPGQRVIEQYF. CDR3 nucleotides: TGTGCCAGCAGTTTACCGGGACAGCGTGTGATCGAGCAGTACTTC.

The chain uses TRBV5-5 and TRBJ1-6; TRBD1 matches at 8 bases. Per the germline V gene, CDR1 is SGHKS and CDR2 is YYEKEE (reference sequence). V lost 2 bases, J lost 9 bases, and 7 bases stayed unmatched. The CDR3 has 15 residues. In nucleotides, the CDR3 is TGTGCCAGCAGCTTCCAGGGGGCAGTCGGTTCACCCCTCCACTTT. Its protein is CASSFQGAVGSPLHF.

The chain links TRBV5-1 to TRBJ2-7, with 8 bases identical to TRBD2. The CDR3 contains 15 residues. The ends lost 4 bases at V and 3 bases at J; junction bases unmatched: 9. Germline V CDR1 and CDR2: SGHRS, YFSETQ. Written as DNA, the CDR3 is TGCGCCAGCAGCCCCGCGGGGGGCTCAAACTACGAGCAGTACTTC. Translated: CASSPAGGSNYEQYF.

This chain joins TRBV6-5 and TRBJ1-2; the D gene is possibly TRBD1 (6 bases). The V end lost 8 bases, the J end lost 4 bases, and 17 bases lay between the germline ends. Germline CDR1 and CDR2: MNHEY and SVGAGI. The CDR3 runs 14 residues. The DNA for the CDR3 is TGTGCCAGCCGACTGGGGGGCGCTGGCTATGGCTACACCTTC. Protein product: CASRLGGAGYGYTF.